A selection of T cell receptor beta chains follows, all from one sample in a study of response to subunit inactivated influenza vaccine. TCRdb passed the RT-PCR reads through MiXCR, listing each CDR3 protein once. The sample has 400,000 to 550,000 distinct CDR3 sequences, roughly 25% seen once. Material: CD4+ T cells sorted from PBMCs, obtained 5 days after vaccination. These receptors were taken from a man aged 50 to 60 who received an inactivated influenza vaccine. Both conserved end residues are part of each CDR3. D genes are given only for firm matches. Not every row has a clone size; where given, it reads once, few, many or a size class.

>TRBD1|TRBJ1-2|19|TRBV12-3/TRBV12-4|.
TGTGCCAGCACCCACCGGAGGATGGGACAGGGAGGTGGGATTTATGGCTACACCTTC
CASTHRRMGQGGGIYGYTF
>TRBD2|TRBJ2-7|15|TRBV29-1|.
TGCAGCGTTGCTAGCGGGACTAGCGGGACCTACGAGCAGTACTTC
CSVASGTSGTYEQYF
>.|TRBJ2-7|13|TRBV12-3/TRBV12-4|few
TGTGCCAGCAGTTTCGGCCTTTCCTACGAGCAGTACTTC
CASSFGLSYEQYF
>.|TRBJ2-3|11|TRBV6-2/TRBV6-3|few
TGTGCCAGCGGATTAGAAGATACGCAGTATTTT
CASGLEDTQYF
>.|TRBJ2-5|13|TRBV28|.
TGTGCCAGCTGCAAGGACAGAGGAGAGACCCAGTACTTC
CASCKDRGETQYF
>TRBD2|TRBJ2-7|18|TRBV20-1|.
TGCAGTGCTACCGCCCCCGGGACTAGCGGGAGGGCCCTCTACGAGCAGTACTTC
CSATAPGTSGRALYEQYF
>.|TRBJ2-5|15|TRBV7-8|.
TGTGCCAGCAGCATCCTCCGGGGGCCCTTAGAGACCCAGTACTTC
CASSILRGPLETQYF
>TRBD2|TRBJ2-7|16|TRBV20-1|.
TGCAGTGCTATGGGGACTAGCGGGAACCCGCTAGGGGAGCAGTACTTC
CSAMGTSGNPLGEQYF
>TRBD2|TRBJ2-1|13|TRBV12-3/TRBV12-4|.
TGTGCCAGCAGTTTCGCCGGGACTAGTGTGCAGTTCTTC
CASSFAGTSVQFF
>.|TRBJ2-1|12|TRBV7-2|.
TGTGCCAGCAGCTTAACGGGGCATGAGCAGTTCTTC
CASSLTGHEQFF
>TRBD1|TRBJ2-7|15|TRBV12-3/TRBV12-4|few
TGTGCCAGCAGCCTTGGGACAGTCACAAACTACGAGCAGTACTTC
CASSLGTVTNYEQYF
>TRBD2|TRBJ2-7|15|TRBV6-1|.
TGTGCCAGCAGTGAAGAGAGCGGGAGCTGGTACGAGCAGTACTTC
CASSEESGSWYEQYF
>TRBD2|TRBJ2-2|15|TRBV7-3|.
TGTGCCAGCAGCTCGGCCGGCGGGAGTTCCGGGGAGCTGTTTTTT
CASSSAGGSSGELFF
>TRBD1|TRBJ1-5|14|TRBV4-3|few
TGCGCCAGCAGCCGGGGGACAGGCAATCAGCCCCAGCATTTT
CASSRGTGNQPQHF
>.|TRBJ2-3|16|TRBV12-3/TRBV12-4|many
TGTGCCAGCAGTTTAACTGCAGGGATAAACACAGATACGCAGTATTTT
CASSLTAGINTDTQYF
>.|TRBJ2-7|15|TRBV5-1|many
TGCGCCAGCAGCTTGGTCCCAGGGGCAGTGTACGAGCAGTACTTC
CASSLVPGAVYEQYF
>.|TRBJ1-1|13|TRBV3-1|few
TGTGCCAGCAGCCGTCAGGCAGTGGATGAAGCTTTCTTT
CASSRQAVDEAFF
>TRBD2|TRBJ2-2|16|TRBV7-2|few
TGTGCCAGCAGCTCAACTAGCGGGGGTAACACCGGGGAGCTGTTTTTT
CASSSTSGGNTGELFF
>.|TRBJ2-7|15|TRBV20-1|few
TGCAGTGCTAGAGTTGGGACACAACAAGAGTACGAGCAGTACTTC
CSARVGTQQEYEQYF
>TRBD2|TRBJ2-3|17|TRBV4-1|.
TGCGCCAGCAGCCTTCAAAGGGGCGGGGGGTTCACAGATACGCAGTATTTT
CASSLQRGGGFTDTQYF
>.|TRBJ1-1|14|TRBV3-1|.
TGTGCCAGCAGCCCCGCGAGAAGGAGCACTGAAGCTTTCTTT
CASSPARRSTEAFF
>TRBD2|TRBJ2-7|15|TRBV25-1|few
TGTGCCAGCAGGCCCTTAGGCTTAGCGGGGGGCGAGCAGTACTTC
CASRPLGLAGGEQYF